This T cell receptor beta chain appears in the sequencing data of a study of blood T cells in healthy people across ages. The CDR3 contains 15 residues. Germline V gene data show CDR1 as SEHNR and CDR2 as FQNEAQ (reference sequence). The germline V and J ends were trimmed by 5 bases and 2 bases, with 13 bases remaining between them. The use of a sample-barcoded 5' primer and a J-beta primer mix characterized a second PCR of roughly 6 to 11 cycles. TCRdb re-derived calls from the 5' RACE reads in MiXCR, one entry per CDR3 protein. The sample has about 1.5 million distinct CDR3 sequences; roughly 43% are singletons.

This chain links TRBV7-9 with TRBJ2-1; a possible D gene is TRBD1 (5 bases). The sequencing input was blood. The sequence derives from a young woman in good health. This chain's CDR3 is CASSRFQGTYNEQFF. CDR3 DNA sequence: TGTGCCAGCAGCCGATTCCAGGGTACCTACAATGAGCAGTTCTTC.